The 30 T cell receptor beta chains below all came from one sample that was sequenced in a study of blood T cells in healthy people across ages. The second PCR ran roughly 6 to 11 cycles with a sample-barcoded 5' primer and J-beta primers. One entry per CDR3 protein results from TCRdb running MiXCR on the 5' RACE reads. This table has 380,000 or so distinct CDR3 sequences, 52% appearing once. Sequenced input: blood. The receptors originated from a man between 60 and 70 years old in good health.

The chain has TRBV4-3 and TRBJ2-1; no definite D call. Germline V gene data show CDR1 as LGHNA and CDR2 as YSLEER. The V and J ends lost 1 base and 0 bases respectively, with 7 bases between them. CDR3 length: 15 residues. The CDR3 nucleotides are TGCGCCAGCAGCCAAGGACGCTCCTCCTACAATGAGCAGTTCTTC. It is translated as CASSQGRSSYNEQFF.

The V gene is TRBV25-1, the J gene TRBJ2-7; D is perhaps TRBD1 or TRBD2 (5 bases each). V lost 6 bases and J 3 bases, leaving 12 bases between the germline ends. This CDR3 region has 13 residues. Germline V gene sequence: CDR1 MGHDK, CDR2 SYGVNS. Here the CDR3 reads CASRRGSDYEQYF. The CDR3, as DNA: TGTGCCAGCAGACGGGGCTCAGACTACGAGCAGTACTTC.

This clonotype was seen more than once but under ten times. Here the CDR3 reads CSASTVISSGANVLTF. The CDR3 DNA reads as TGCAGTGCCAGTACAGTGATTAGCTCTGGGGCCAACGTCCTGACTTTC. The rearrangement uses TRBV20-1 and TRBJ2-6; D gene unclear. There are 16 residues in the CDR3. Looked up from germline, CDR1 is DFQATT and CDR2 is SNEGSKA (reference sequence). V lost 6 bases and J lost 0, with 15 bases in between.

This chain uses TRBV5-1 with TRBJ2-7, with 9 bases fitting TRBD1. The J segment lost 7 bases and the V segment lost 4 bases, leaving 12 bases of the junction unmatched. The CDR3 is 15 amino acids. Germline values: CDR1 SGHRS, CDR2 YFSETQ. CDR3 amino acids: CASSGGQGVYNEQYF. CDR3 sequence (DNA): TGCGCCAGCAGCGGGGGACAGGGTGTATACAATGAGCAGTACTTC.

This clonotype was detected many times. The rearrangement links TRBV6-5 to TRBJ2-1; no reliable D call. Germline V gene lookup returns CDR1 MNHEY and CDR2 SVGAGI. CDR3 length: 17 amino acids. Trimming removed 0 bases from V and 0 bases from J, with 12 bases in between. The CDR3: CASSYSPTPGSYNEQFF. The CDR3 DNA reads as TGTGCCAGCAGTTACTCCCCGACACCGGGCTCCTACAATGAGCAGTTCTTC.

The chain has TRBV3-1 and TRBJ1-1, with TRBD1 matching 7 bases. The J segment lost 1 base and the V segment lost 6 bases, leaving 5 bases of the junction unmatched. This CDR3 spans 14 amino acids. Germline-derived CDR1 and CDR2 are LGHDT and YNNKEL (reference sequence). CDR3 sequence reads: CASRRQGQNTEAFF. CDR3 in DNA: TGTGCCAGCAGACGACAGGGACAGAACACTGAAGCTTTCTTT.

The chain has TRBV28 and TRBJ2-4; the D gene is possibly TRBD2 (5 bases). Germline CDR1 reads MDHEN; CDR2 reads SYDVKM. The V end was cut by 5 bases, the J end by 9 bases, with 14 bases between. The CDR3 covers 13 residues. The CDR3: CASSPDPGVIQYF. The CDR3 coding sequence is TGTGCCAGCAGTCCTGACCCCGGGGTCATTCAGTACTTC.

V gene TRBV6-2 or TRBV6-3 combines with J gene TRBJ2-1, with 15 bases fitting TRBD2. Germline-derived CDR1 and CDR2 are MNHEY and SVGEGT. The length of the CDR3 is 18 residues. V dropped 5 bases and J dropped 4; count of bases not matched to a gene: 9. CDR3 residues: CASSPSPGTSGRYNEQFF. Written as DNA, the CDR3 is TGTGCCAGCAGTCCCTCCCCCGGGACTAGCGGGAGGTACAATGAGCAGTTCTTC.

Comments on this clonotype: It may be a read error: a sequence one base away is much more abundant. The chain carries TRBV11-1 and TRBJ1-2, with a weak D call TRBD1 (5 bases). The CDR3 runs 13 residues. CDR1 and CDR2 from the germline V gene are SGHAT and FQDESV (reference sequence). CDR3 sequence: CASSLEGAYSYTF. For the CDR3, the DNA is TGTGCCAGCAGCTTAGAAGGGGCCTATAGCTACACCTTC.

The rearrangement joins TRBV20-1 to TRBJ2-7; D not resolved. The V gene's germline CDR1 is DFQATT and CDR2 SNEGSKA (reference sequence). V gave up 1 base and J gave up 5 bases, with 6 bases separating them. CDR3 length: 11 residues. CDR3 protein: CSARARDEQYF. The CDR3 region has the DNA TGCAGTGCTAGAGCCCGGGACGAGCAGTACTTC.

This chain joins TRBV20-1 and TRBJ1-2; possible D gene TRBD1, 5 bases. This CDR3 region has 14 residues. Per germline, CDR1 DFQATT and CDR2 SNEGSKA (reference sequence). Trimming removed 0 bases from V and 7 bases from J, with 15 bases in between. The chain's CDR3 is CSAREGAGSAGYTF. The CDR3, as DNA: TGCAGTGCTAGAGAGGGAGCAGGGTCGGCTGGCTACACCTTC.

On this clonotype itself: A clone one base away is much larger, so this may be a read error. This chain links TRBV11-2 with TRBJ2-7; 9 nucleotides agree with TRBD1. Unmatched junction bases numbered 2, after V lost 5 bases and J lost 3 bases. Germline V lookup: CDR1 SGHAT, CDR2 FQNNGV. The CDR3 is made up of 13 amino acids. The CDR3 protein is CASSGDRVYEQYF. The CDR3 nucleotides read TGTGCCAGCAGCGGGGACAGGGTCTACGAGCAGTACTTC.

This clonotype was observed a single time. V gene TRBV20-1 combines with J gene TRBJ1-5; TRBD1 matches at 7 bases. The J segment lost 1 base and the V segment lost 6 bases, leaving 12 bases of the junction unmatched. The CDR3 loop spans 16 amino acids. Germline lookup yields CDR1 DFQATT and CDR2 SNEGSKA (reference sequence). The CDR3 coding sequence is TGCAGTGCAAAGAAGCGGGCAGGGGGGAGCAATCAGCCCCAGCATTTT. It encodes CSAKKRAGGSNQPQHF.

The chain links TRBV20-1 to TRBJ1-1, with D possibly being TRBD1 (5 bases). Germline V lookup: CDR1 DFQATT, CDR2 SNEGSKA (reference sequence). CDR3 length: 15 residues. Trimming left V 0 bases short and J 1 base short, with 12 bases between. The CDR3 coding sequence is TGCAGTGCTAGAGACGTCGCCGGGGGGAACACTGAAGCTTTCTTT. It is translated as CSARDVAGGNTEAFF.

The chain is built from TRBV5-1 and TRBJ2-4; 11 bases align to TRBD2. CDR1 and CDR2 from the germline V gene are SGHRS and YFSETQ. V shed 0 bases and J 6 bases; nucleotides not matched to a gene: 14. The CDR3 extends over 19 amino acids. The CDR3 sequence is CASSLGLAGGPKPRNIQYF. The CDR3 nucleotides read TGCGCCAGCAGCTTGGGATTAGCGGGAGGGCCCAAACCGCGAAACATTCAGTACTTC. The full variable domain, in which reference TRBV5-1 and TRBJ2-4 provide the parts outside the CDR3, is KAGVTQTPRYLIKTRGQQVTLSCSPISGHRSVSWYQQTPGQGLQFLFEYFSETQRNKGNFPGRFSGRQFSNSRSEMNVSTLELGDSALYLCASSLGLAGGPKPRNIQYFGAGTRLSVL.

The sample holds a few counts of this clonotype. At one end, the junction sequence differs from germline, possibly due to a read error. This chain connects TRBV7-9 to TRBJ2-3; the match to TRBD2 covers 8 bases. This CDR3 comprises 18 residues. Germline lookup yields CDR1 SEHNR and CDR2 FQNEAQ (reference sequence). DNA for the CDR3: TGTGCCAACAGCTTAAGGCTAGCGGGCCCTCGAGGCACAGATACGCAGTATTTT. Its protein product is CANSLRLAGPRGTDTQYF.

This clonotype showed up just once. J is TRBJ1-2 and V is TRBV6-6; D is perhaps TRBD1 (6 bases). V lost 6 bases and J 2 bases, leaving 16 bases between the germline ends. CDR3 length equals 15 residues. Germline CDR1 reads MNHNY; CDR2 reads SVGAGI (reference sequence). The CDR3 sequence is CASSALRGGNYGYTF. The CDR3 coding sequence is TGTGCCAGCAGCGCCTTGAGAGGGGGAAACTATGGCTACACCTTC.

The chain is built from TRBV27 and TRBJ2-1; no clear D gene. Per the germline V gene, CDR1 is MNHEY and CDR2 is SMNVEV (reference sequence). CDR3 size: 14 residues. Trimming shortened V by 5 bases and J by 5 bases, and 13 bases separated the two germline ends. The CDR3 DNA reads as TGTGCCAGCAGTCGAGATCGGCGGAACAATGAGCAGTTCTTC. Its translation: CASSRDRRNNEQFF.

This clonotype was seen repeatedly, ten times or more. CDR3 loop: CASSLDGTGYEQYF. The CDR3, as DNA: TGTGCCAGCAGCTTAGATGGGACAGGGTACGAGCAGTACTTC. The chain is built from TRBV7-9 and TRBJ2-7; 9 bases are a match to TRBD1. The CDR3 runs to 14 residues. With 1 base clipped from V and 4 bases from J, the junction kept 2 bases outside the gene matches. Germline-derived CDR1 and CDR2 are SEHNR and FQNEAQ (reference sequence).

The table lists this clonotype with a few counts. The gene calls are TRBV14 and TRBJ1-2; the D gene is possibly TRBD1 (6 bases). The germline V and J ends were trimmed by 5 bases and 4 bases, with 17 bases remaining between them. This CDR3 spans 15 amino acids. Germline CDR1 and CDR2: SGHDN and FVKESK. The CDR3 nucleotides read TGTGCCAGCAGCACGCAGGGGATACGGGCCTATGGCTACACCTTC. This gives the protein CASSTQGIRAYGYTF.

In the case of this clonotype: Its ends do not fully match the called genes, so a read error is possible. CDR3 bases: TGCGGTGCTAGAGTCTACGAGCCCGGGAGGAGCTCCTTCAATGAGCAGTTCTTC. Translating gives CGARVYEPGRSSFNEQFF. The gene calls are TRBV20-1 and TRBJ2-1; TRBD2 matches 7 bases. CDR1 and CDR2 from the germline V gene are DFQATT and SNEGSKA (reference sequence). CDR3 length: 18 residues.

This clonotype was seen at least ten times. CDR3 coding DNA: TGTGCCAGCAGCGTAGGGAGTTCCTACGAGCAGTACTTC. Translating it yields CASSVGSSYEQYF. The chain carries TRBV9 and TRBJ2-7; D is undetermined. The germline CDR1 and CDR2 sequences are SGDLS and YYNGEE. This CDR3 has 13 residues. Trimming pared 0 bases from V and 1 base from J, leaving 5 bases between.

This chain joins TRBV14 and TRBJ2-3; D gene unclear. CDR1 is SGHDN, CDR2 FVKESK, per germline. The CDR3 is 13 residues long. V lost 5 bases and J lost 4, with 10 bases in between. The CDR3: CASSYRVPDTQYF. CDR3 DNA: TGTGCCAGCAGCTACCGGGTACCAGATACGCAGTATTTT.

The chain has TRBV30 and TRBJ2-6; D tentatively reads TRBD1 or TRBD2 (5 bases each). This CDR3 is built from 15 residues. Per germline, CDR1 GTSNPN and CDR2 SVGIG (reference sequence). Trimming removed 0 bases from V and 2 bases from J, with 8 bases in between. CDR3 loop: CAWSVRGAGANVLTF. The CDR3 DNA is TGTGCCTGGAGTGTACGAGGGGCTGGGGCCAACGTCCTGACTTTC.

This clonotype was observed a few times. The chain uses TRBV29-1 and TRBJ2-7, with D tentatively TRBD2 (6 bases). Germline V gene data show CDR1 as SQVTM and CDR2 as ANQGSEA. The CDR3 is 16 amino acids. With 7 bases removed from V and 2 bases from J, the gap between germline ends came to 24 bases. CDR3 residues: CSGPPREQVSPYEQYF. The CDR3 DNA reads TGCAGCGGGCCGCCCCGGGAGCAGGTTTCCCCCTACGAGCAGTACTTC.

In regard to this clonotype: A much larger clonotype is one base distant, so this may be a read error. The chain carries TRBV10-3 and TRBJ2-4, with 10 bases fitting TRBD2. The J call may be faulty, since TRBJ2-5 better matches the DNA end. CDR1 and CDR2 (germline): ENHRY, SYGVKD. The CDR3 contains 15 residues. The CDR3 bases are TGTGCCATCATGGCCAGCGGGGGGGCCCAGGGGACCCAGTACTTC. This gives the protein CAIMASGGAQGTQYF.

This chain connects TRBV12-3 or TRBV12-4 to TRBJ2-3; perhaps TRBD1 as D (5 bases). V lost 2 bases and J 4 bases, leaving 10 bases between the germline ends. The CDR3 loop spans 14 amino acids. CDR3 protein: CASSLRLGADTQYF. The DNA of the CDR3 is TGTGCCAGCAGTTTAAGGCTAGGGGCAGATACGCAGTATTTT.

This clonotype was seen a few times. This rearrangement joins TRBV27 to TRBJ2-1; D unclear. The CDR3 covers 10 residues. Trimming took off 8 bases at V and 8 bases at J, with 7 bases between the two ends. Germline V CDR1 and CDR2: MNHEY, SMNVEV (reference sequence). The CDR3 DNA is TGTGCCAGCTTTGTGGATGAGCAGTTCTTC. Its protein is CASFVDEQFF.

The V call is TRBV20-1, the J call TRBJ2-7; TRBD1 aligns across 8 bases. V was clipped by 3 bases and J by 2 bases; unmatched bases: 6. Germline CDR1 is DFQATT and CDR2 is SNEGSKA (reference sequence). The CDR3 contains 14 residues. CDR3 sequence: CSASSPGGAYEQYF. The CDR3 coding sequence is TGCAGTGCTAGCTCCCCAGGGGGCGCCTACGAGCAGTACTTC.

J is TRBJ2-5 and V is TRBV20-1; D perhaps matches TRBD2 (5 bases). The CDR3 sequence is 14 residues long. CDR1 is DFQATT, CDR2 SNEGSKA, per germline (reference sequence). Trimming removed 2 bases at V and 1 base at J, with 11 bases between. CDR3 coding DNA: TGCAGTGCTAGAAGCGGACGGGGCCAAGAGACCCAGTACTTC. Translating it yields CSARSGRGQETQYF.